The 5 T cell receptor beta chains presented below share a single source sample, sequenced in a study of PD-1 and CTLA-4 blockade in melanoma. The assay was immunoSEQ multiplex PCR, and TCRdb's table has in-frame clones only and misses some. Altogether some 11,000 clones are present, 82% being singletons, with the ten largest covering around a third. Source: CD8+ T cells from peripheral blood, taken from a patient given anti-PD-1 treatment. The receptor source for this set is a human donor with melanoma.

The rearrangement joins TRBV7-9 to TRBJ1-1; 7 positions agree with TRBD1. Germline loops: CDR1 SEHNR, CDR2 FQNEAQ (reference sequence). This CDR3 contains 14 residues. V shed 4 bases, J shed 2 bases, and the junction held 4 bases outside the gene matches. CDR3 sequence (DNA): TGTGCCAGCAGCTCGGGACAGCCTAACACTGAAGCTTTCTTT. Protein sequence: CASSSGQPNTEAFF.

The chain is built from TRBV12-3 or TRBV12-4 and TRBJ1-3; D is perhaps TRBD1 (5 bases). The CDR3 runs to 11 residues. Trimming pared 11 bases from V and 11 bases from J, leaving 16 bases between. The CDR3 loop is CAFDVGTAIYF. The CDR3 nucleotides are TGTGCCTTTGACGTTGGGACCGCCATATATTTT.

CDR3 in DNA: TGTGCCTGGAGTGTGGAGGCGAACACTGAAGCTTTCTTT. This gives the protein CAWSVEANTEAFF. The chain combines TRBV30 with TRBJ1-1; no definite D call. The CDR3 consists of 13 residues. The germline V gene encodes CDR1 GTSNPN and CDR2 SVGIG (reference sequence). Between the trimmed V and J ends, which lost 0 bases and 1 base, there was a span of 6 bases.

In DNA, the CDR3 is TGTGCCAGCAGCGAAGGACAGGGTGACGATCAGCCCCAGCATTTT. Encoded protein: CASSEGQGDDQPQHF. The chain links TRBV9 to TRBJ1-5, with TRBD1 matching over 8 bases. Germline assignment: CDR1 SGDLS and CDR2 YYNGEE. The trim removed 3 bases at V and 5 bases at J, leaving 7 bases unmatched. The CDR3 runs 15 residues.

The chain has TRBV7-6 and TRBJ2-3; D is unresolved. V was trimmed by 1 base and J by 0 bases, leaving 8 bases between them. Per the germline V gene, CDR1 is SGHVS and CDR2 is FNYEAQ. The CDR3 sequence is 15 residues long. As DNA, the CDR3 is TGTGCCAGCAGCTTAGGGGTAGCTAGCACAGATACGCAGTATTTT. Its protein is CASSLGVASTDTQYF.